The T cell receptor (beta chain) described here comes from a study of blood T cells in healthy people across ages. Germline V gene sequence: CDR1 SGHVS, CDR2 FNYEAQ. The CDR3 runs 16 residues. The V gene end was trimmed by 5 bases and the J gene end by 12 bases; junction bases not matched to a gene: 16. A J-beta primer mix and a sample-barcoded 5' primer were used in a second PCR of roughly 6 to 11 cycles. Samples each returned at least 3 million CDR3-containing paired-end reads. One entry per CDR3 protein results from TCRdb running MiXCR on the 5' RACE reads. The sample consists of around 1.7 million distinct CDR3 sequences, 28% of them appearing once.

The genes are TRBV7-6 and TRBJ2-1; 10 bases agree with TRBD2. The sample consisted of blood. The receptor's source is a woman younger than 45 in good health. CDR3 coding DNA: TGTGCCAGCAGCCCTGAGCGGGGGGGCAGACTTTTAGGGCAGTTCTTC. Translation gives CASSPERGGRLLGQFF.